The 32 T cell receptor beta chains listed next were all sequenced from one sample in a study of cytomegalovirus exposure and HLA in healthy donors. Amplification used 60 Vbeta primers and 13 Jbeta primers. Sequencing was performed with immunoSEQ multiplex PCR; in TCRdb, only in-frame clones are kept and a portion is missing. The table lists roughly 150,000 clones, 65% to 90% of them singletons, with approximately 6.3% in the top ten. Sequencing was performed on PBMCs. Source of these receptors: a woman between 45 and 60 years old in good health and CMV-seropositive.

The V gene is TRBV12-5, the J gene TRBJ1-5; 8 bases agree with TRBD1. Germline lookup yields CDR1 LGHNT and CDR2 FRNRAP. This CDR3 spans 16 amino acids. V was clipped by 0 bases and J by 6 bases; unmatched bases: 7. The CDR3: CASGLVLTGEGQPQHF. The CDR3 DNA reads TGTGCTAGTGGTTTGGTACTGACAGGGGAGGGTCAGCCCCAGCATTTT.

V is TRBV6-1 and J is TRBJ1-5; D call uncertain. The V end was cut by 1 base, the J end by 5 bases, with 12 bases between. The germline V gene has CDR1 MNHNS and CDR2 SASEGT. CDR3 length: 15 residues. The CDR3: CASSEDLGNHQPQHF. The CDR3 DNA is TGTGCCAGCAGTGAAGATTTGGGCAACCATCAGCCCCAGCATTTT.

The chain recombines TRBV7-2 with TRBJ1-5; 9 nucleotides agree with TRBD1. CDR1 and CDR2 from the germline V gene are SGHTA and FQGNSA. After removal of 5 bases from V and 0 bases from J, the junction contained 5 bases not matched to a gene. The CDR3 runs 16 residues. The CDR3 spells CASSKRTGDSNQPQHF. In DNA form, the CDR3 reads TGTGCCAGCAGCAAGAGGACAGGGGATAGCAATCAGCCCCAGCATTTT.

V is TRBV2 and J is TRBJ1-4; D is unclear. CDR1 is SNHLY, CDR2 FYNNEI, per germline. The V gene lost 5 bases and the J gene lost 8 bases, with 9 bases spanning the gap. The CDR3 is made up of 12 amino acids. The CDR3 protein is CASSSSREKLFF. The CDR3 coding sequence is TGTGCCAGCAGTTCGAGCCGGGAAAAACTGTTTTTT.

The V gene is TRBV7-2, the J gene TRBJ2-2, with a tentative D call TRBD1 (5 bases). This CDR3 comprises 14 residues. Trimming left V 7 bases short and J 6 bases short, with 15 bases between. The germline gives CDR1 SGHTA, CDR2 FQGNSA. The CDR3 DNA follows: TGTGCCAGCATCGGACAAACCGCCCCCGGGGAGCTGTTTTTT. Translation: CASIGQTAPGELFF.

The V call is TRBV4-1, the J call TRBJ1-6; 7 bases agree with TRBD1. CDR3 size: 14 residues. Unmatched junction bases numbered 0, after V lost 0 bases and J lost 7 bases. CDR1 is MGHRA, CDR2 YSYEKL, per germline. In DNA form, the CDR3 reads TGCGCCAGCAGCCAAGAGACAGGGAATTCACCCCTCCACTTT. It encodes CASSQETGNSPLHF.

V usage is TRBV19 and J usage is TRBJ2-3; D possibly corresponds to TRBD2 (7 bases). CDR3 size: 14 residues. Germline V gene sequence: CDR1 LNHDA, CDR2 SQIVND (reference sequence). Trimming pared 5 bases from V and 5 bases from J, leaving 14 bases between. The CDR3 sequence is CASSPPGEGDTQYF. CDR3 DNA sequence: TGTGCCAGTAGTCCTCCAGGGGAGGGAGATACGCAGTATTTT.

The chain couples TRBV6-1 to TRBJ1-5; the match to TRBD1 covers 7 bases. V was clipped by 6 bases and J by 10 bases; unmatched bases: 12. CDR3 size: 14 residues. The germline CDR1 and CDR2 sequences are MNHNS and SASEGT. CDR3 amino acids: CASRSTGIGHPQHF. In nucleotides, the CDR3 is TGTGCCAGCAGGTCGACAGGGATTGGGCATCCCCAGCATTTT.

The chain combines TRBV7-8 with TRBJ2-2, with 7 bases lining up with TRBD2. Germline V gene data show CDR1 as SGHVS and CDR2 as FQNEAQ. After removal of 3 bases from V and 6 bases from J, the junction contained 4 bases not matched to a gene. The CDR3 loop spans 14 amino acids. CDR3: CASSFGRRAGELFF. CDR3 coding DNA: TGTGCCAGCAGCTTCGGGAGGAGGGCCGGGGAGCTGTTTTTT.

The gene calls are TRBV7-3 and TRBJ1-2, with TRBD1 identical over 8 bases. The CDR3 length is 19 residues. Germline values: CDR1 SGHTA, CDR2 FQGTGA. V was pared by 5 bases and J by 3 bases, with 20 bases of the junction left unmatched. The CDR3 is CASSLVPPPQGASDYGYTF. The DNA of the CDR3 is TGTGCCAGCAGCCTAGTCCCCCCACCTCAGGGGGCGTCGGACTATGGCTACACCTTC. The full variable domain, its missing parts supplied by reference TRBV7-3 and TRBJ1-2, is GAGVSQTPSNKVTEKGKYVELRCDPISGHTALYWYRQSLGQGPEFLIYFQGTGAADDSGLPNDRFFAVRPEGSVSTLKIQRTERGDSAVYLCASSLVPPPQGASDYGYTFGSGTRLTVV.

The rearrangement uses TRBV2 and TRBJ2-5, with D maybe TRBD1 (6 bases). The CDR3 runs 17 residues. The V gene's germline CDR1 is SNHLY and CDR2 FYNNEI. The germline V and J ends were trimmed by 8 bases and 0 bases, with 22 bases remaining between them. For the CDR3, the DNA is TGTGCCAGCCTCCGGGACATTGCCCTCTCGTACCAAGAGACCCAGTACTTC. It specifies CASLRDIALSYQETQYF.

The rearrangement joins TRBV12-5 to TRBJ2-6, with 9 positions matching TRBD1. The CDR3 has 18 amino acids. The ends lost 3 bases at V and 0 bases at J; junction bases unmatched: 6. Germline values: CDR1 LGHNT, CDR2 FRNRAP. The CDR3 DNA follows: TGTGCTAGTGGTTTCTCGGGACAGGGCCTCTCTGGGGCCAACGTCCTGACTTTC. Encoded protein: CASGFSGQGLSGANVLTF.

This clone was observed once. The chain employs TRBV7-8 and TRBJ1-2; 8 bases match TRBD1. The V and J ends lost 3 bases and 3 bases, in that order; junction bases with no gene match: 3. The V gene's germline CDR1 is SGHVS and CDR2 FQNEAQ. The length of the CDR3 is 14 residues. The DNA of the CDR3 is TGTGCCAGCAGCTTCGCGGACAGGGACTATGGCTACACCTTC. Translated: CASSFADRDYGYTF. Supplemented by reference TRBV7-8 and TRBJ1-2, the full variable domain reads GAGVSQSPRYKVAKRGQDVALRCDPISGHVSLFWYQQALGQGPEFLTYFQNEAQLDKSGLPSDRFFAERPEGSVSTLKIQRTQQEDSAVYLCASSFADRDYGYTFGSGTRLTVV.

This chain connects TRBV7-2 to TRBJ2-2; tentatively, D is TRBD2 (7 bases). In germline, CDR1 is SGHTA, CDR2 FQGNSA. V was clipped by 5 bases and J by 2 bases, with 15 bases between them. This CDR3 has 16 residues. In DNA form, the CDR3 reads TGTGCCAGCAGCCGGGGGGCGGACAGAAACACCGGGGAGCTGTTTTTT. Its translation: CASSRGADRNTGELFF.

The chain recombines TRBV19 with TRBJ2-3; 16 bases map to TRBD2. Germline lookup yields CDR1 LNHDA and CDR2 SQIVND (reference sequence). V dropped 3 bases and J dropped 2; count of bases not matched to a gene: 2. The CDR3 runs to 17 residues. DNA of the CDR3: TGTGCCAGTAGTATGGGACTAGCGGGGGGGAACACAGATACGCAGTATTTT. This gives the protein CASSMGLAGGNTDTQYF.

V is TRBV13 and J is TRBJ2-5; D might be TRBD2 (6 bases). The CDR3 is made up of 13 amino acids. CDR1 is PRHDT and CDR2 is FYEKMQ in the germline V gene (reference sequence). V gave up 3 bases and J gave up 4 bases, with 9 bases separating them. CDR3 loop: CASSLAGTETQYF. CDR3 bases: TGTGCCAGCAGCTTGGCGGGGACAGAGACCCAGTACTTC.

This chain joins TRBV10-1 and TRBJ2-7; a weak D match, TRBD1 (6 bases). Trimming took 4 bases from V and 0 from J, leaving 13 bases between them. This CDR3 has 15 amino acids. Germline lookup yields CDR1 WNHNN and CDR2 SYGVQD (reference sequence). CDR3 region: CASSAGRDNSYEQYF. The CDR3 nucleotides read TGCGCCAGCAGTGCGGGCCGGGACAACTCCTACGAGCAGTACTTC.

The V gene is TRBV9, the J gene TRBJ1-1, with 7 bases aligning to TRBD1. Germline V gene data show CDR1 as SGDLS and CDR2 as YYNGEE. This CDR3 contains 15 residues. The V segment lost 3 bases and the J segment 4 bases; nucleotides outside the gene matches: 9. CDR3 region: CASSAGGTSSTEAFF. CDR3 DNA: TGTGCCAGCAGCGCAGGGGGGACTTCCTCCACTGAAGCTTTCTTT.

CDR3 protein: CASSRQGADQPQHF. In nucleotides, the CDR3 is TGTGCCAGCTCACGACAGGGGGCGGATCAGCCCCAGCATTTT. The V gene is TRBV18, the J gene TRBJ1-5, with 10 bases fitting TRBD1. Trimming removed 4 bases from V and 5 bases from J; junction bases left unmatched: 2. The CDR3 runs to 14 residues. Looked up from germline, CDR1 is KGHSH and CDR2 is LQKENI.

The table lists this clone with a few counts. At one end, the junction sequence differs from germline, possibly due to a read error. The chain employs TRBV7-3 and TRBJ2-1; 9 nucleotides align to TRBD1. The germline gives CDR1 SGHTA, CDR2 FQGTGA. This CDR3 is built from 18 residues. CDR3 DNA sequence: TGTTCCAGCAGCTTGATTACAGGGGGCCCTACCGGATACAATGAGCAGTTCTTC. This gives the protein CSSSLITGGPTGYNEQFF. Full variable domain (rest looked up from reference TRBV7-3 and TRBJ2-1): GAGVSQTPSNKVTEKGKYVELRCDPISGHTALYWYRQSLGQGPEFLIYFQGTGAADDSGLPNDRFFAVRPEGSVSTLKIQRTERGDSAVYLCSSSLITGGPTGYNEQFFGPGTRLTVL.

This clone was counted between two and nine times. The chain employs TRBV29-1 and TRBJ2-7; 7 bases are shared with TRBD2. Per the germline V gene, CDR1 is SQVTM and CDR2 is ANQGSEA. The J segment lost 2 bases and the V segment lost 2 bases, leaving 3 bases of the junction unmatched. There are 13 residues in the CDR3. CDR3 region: CSVETGGPYEQYF. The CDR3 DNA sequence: TGCAGCGTTGAAACGGGGGGTCCCTACGAGCAGTACTTC.

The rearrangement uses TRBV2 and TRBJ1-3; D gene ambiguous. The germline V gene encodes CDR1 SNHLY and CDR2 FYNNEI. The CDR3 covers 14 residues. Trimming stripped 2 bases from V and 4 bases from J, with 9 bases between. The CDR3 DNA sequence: TGTGCCAGCAGTGAACGGGTCTTCGGAAACACCATATATTTT. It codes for CASSERVFGNTIYF.

The CDR3 region is CASSGDRGTFF. The CDR3 DNA reads TGTGCCAGCAGTGGAGACAGGGGAACTTTCTTT. This chain uses TRBV28 with TRBJ1-1; 8 nucleotides align to TRBD1. The CDR3 extends over 11 amino acids. The ends lost 5 bases at V and 12 bases at J; junction bases unmatched: 5. CDR1 MDHEN and CDR2 SYDVKM come from the germline V gene.

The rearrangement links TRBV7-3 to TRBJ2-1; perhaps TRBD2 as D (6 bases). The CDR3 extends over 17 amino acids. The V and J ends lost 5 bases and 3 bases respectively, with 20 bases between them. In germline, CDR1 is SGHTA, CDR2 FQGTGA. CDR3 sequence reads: CASSPFWGEHFYNEQFF. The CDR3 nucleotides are TGTGCCAGCAGCCCGTTTTGGGGGGAGCACTTCTACAATGAGCAGTTCTTC. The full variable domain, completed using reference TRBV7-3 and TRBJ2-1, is GAGVSQTPSNKVTEKGKYVELRCDPISGHTALYWYRQSLGQGPEFLIYFQGTGAADDSGLPNDRFFAVRPEGSVSTLKIQRTERGDSAVYLCASSPFWGEHFYNEQFFGPGTRLTVL.

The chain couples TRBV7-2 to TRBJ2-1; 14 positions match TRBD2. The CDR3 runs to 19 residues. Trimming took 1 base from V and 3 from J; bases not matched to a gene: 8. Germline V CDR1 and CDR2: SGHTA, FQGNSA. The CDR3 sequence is CASSLVGTSGGLFYNEQFF. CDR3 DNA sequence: TGTGCCAGCAGCTTAGTCGGGACTAGCGGGGGCCTATTCTACAATGAGCAGTTCTTC.

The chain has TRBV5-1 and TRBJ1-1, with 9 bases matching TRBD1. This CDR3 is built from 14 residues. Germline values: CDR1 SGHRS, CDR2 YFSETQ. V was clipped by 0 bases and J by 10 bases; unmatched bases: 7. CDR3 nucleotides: TGCGCCAGCAGCTTGGCCTGGGGGACAGGGATAGCTTTCTTT. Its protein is CASSLAWGTGIAFF.

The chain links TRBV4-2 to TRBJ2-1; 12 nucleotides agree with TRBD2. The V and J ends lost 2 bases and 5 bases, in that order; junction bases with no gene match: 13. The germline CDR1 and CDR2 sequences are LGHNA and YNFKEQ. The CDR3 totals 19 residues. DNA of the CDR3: TGTGCCAGCAGCCAAATTTTCGGCCCACTAGCGGGGGGTAACAATGAGCAGTTCTTC. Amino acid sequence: CASSQIFGPLAGGNNEQFF.

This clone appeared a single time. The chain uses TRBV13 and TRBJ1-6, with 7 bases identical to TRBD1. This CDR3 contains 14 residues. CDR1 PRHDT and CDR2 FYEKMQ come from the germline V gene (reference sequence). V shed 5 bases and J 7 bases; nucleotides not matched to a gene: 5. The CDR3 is CASSTGDENSPLHF. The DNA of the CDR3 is TGTGCCAGCAGCACAGGGGACGAGAATTCACCCCTCCACTTT.

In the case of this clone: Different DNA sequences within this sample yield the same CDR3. The CDR3 DNA sequence: TGCAGCGTTGACAGGGGATACACTGAAGCTTTCTTT. This encodes CSVDRGYTEAFF. The chain carries TRBV29-1 and TRBJ1-1; D might be TRBD1 (6 bases). The length of the CDR3 is 12 residues. V was pared by 3 bases and J by 3 bases, with 8 bases between. Germline CDR1 reads SQVTM; CDR2 reads ANQGSEA.

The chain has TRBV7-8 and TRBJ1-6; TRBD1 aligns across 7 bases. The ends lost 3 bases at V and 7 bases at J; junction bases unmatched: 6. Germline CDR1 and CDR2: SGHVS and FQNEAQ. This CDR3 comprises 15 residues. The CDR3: CASSFRQGGNSPLHF. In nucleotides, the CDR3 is TGTGCCAGCAGCTTCCGACAGGGTGGAAATTCACCCCTCCACTTT.

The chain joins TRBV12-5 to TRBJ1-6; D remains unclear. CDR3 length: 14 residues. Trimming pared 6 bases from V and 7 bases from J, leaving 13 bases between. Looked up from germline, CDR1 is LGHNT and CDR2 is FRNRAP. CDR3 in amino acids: CASGPTGENSPLHF. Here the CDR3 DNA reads TGTGCTAGTGGCCCCACCGGGGAAAATTCACCCCTCCACTTT.

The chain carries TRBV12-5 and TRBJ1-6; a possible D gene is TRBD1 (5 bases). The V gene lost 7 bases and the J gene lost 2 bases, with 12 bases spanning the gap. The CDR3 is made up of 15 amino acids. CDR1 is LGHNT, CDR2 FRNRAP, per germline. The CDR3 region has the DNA TGTGCTAGTGCCAAAGGACAAGCCTATAATTCACCCCTCCACTTT. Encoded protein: CASAKGQAYNSPLHF.